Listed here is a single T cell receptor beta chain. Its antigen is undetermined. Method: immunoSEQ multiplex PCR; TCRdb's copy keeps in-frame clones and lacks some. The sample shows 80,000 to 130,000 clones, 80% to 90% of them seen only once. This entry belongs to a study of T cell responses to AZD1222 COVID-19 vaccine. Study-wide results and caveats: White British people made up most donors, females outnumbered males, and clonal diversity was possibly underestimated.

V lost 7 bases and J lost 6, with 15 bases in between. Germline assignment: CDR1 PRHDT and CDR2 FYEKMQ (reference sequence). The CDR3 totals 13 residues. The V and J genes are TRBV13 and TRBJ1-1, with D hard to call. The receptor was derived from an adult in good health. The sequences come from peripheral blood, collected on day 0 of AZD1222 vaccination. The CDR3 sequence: CASIWEGLAEAFF. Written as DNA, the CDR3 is TGTGCCAGCATATGGGAGGGTTTGGCTGAAGCTTTCTTT.